The 15 T cell receptor beta chains presented below share a single source sample, sequenced in a study of shared clonotypes between healthy human individuals. This table comes from immunoSEQ multiplex PCR, and its TCRdb copy is limited to in-frame clones, with some not included. Here the sample spans 2 million to 2.5 million clones, 95% being singletons. The sample taken for sequencing was naive CD4+ T cells sorted from blood. The subset here: CD45RA+ positively selected. The receptors derive from a man between 18 and 29 years old in good health.

The chain is built from TRBV6-1 and TRBJ1-2, with TRBD1 matching over 9 bases. CDR3 length: 17 amino acids. Germline CDR1 and CDR2: MNHNS and SASEGT. The ends lost 0 bases at V and 7 bases at J; junction bases unmatched: 12. CDR3 in DNA: TGTGCCAGCAGTGAAGCGGCCGGGACAGGGATTTCACGTGGCTACACCTTC. This encodes CASSEAAGTGISRGYTF.

V and J are TRBV6-1 and TRBJ2-5; possibly TRBD1 or TRBD2 for D (5 bases each). The CDR3 consists of 14 residues. The germline CDR1 and CDR2 sequences are MNHNS and SASEGT. V gave up 6 bases and J gave up 1 base, with 12 bases separating them. CDR3 region: CASRRGRGQETQYF. The CDR3 DNA sequence: TGTGCCAGCAGAAGGGGACGGGGCCAAGAGACCCAGTACTTC.

The chain joins TRBV15 to TRBJ1-6, with 8 bases that match TRBD1. The V gene's germline CDR1 is LNHNV and CDR2 YYDKDF (reference sequence). The CDR3 runs 18 residues. V shed 0 bases, J shed 13 bases, and the junction held 17 bases outside the gene matches. CDR3 amino acids: CATSRELKTGVDLGPLHF. CDR3 nucleotides: TGTGCCACCAGCAGAGAGTTGAAGACAGGGGTAGACCTGGGGCCCCTCCACTTT. Drawing the rest from reference TRBV15 and TRBJ1-6, the complete variable domain is DAMVIQNPRYQVTQFGKPVTLSCSQTLNHNVMYWYQQKSSQAPKLLFHYYDKDFNNEADTPDNFQSRRPNTSFCFLDIRSPGLGDTAMYLCATSRELKTGVDLGPLHFGNGTRLTVT.

As concerns this clone: The junction does not match germline at one end; this may be a read error. V usage is TRBV27 and J usage is TRBJ2-2; 8 positions match TRBD2. This CDR3 has 15 amino acids. Germline V CDR1 and CDR2: MNHEY, SMNVEV (reference sequence). CDR3 coding DNA: TGTGCCACCAGTTCGGGGGGGCCAAGCACCGGGGAGCTGTTTTTT. This codes for CATSSGGPSTGELFF.

V usage is TRBV9 and J usage is TRBJ2-1, with 8 bases aligning to TRBD2. This CDR3 is built from 17 residues. Per the germline V gene, CDR1 is SGDLS and CDR2 is YYNGEE. The trim removed 0 bases at V and 2 bases at J, leaving 7 bases unmatched. CDR3 loop: CASSVVASGSTYNEQFF. The CDR3 DNA reads as TGTGCCAGCAGCGTAGTAGCGAGCGGGAGTACCTACAATGAGCAGTTCTTC.

The rearrangement links TRBV2 to TRBJ2-3, with 13 bases matching TRBD2. With V trimmed by 4 bases and J by 5 bases, 3 bases remained unmatched. CDR3 length: 15 amino acids. Germline CDR1 SNHLY, CDR2 FYNNEI. This CDR3 reads CASSAGLAGVDTQYF. The CDR3 DNA is TGTGCCAGCAGTGCCGGACTAGCGGGAGTAGATACGCAGTATTTT.

This chain uses TRBV5-6 with TRBJ2-7; 9 bases agree with TRBD1. The junction had 5 bases not matched to a gene; V was cut back by 3 bases and J by 4 bases. Germline loops: CDR1 SGHDT, CDR2 YYEEEE. This CDR3 comprises 14 residues. This CDR3 reads CASSWTGQGYEQYF. DNA of the CDR3: TGTGCCAGCAGCTGGACGGGACAGGGATACGAGCAGTACTTC.

The chain links TRBV18 to TRBJ2-7; weak D call: TRBD1 (5 bases). Trimming removed 6 bases at V and 3 bases at J, with 9 bases between. Germline lookup yields CDR1 KGHSH and CDR2 LQKENI. The CDR3 consists of 12 residues. CDR3 loop: CASSPGYYEQYF. CDR3 DNA sequence: TGTGCCAGCTCCCCAGGGTACTACGAGCAGTACTTC.

The J gene is TRBJ2-3, the V gene TRBV29-1; the D is unclear. Germline loops: CDR1 SQVTM, CDR2 ANQGSEA. The germline V and J ends were trimmed by 0 bases and 5 bases, with 6 bases remaining between them. CDR3 length equals 12 residues. The CDR3 bases are TGCAGCGTTGAAGATCCCCTAGATACGCAGTATTTT. As protein: CSVEDPLDTQYF.

CDR3 residues: CASSLAGDANYGYTF. The CDR3 DNA reads TGCGCCAGCAGCTTGGCCGGGGACGCTAACTATGGCTACACCTTC. V and J are TRBV5-1 and TRBJ1-2, with D tentatively TRBD1 (5 bases). Germline V gives CDR1 SGHRS, CDR2 YFSETQ. This CDR3 has 15 residues. Trimming stripped 0 bases from V and 0 bases from J, with 9 bases between. Supplemented by reference TRBV5-1 and TRBJ1-2, the full variable domain reads KAGVTQTPRYLIKTRGQQVTLSCSPISGHRSVSWYQQTPGQGLQFLFEYFSETQRNKGNFPGRFSGRQFSNSRSEMNVSTLELGDSALYLCASSLAGDANYGYTFGSGTRLTVV.

V and J are TRBV5-1 and TRBJ2-7; TRBD1 is a possible D gene (6 bases). The CDR3 contains 20 residues. V shed 0 bases and J shed 5 bases, with 30 bases lying between them. Per the germline V gene, CDR1 is SGHRS and CDR2 is YFSETQ. The CDR3 sequence is CASSLGPLAPTVRGGHEQYF. DNA of the CDR3: TGCGCCAGCAGCTTGGGCCCCCTTGCCCCCACGGTCAGGGGTGGACACGAGCAGTACTTC.

The chain couples TRBV5-1 to TRBJ2-7; possible D gene TRBD2, 6 bases. The CDR3 extends over 13 amino acids. Germline assignment: CDR1 SGHRS and CDR2 YFSETQ. The V gene lost 0 bases and the J gene lost 6 bases, with 10 bases spanning the gap. CDR3 residues: CASSLVAGTEQYF. CDR3 in DNA: TGCGCCAGCAGCTTGGTTGCGGGAACCGAGCAGTACTTC.

Regarding this clone: Other nucleotide sequences in the sample specify the same CDR3. V and J are TRBV6-5 and TRBJ2-3; D remains ambiguous. Germline values: CDR1 MNHEY, CDR2 SVGAGI. The V end lost 3 bases, the J end lost 5 bases, and 3 bases lay between the germline ends. The CDR3 covers 11 residues. The CDR3 region has the DNA TGTGCCAGCAGTTATAGAGATACGCAGTATTTT. Residues: CASSYRDTQYF.

This sequence joins TRBV11-2 and TRBJ2-2, with TRBD2 matching 7 bases. Germline V gene lookup returns CDR1 SGHAT and CDR2 FQNNGV. V lost 5 bases to trimming and J lost 7 bases; unmatched junction nucleotides: 10. The CDR3 is 15 residues long. The CDR3 DNA follows: TGTGCCAGCAGCCAAAGGTGGAGGGAGGGCGGGGAGCTGTTTTTT. Its translation is CASSQRWREGGELFF.

Of note for this clone: Other nucleotide sequences from this sample produce the same CDR3. The chain uses TRBV27 and TRBJ1-1, with TRBD1 matching over 7 bases. Per the germline V gene, CDR1 is MNHEY and CDR2 is SMNVEV (reference sequence). CDR3 length: 14 residues. Trimming cost V 2 bases and J 2 bases; bases outside gene matches: 2. CDR3 bases: TGTGCCAGCAGTTTAGGGACAGCAAACACTGAAGCTTTCTTT. This translates into CASSLGTANTEAFF.